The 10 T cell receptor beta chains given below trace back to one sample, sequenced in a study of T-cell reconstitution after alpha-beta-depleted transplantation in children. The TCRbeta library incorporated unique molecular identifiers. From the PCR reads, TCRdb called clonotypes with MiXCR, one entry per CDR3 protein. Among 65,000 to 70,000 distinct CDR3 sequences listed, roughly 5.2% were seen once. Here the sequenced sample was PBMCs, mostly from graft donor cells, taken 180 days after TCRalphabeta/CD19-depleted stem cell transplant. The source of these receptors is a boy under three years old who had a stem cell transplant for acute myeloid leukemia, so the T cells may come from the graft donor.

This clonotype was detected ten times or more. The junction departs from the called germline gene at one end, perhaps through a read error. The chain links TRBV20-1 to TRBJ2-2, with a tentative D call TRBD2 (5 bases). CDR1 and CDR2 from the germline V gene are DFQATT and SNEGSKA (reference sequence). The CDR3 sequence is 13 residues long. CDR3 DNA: TGCAGTGCCAGAGGGTTGGGCACCGGGGAGCTGTTTTTT. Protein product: CSARGLGTGELFF.

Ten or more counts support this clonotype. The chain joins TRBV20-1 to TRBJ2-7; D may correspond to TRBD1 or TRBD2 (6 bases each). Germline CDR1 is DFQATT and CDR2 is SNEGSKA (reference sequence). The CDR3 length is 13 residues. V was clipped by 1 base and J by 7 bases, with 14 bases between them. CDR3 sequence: CSARGLGGGEQYV. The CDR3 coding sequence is TGCAGTGCTAGAGGGCTGGGGGGCGGTGAGCAGTACGTC.

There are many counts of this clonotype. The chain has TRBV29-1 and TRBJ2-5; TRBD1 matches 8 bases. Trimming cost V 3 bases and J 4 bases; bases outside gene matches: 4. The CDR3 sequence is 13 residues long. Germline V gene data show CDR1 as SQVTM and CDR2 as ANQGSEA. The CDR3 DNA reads TGCAGCGTTGAGGCACAGGGGGGAGAGACCCAGTACTTC. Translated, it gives CSVEAQGGETQYF.

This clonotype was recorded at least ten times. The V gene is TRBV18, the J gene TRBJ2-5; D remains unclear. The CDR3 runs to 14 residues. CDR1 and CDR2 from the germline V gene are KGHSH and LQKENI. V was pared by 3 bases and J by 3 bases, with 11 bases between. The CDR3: CASSPYGPKETQYF. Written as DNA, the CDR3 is TGTGCCAGCTCACCCTACGGGCCGAAAGAGACCCAGTACTTC.

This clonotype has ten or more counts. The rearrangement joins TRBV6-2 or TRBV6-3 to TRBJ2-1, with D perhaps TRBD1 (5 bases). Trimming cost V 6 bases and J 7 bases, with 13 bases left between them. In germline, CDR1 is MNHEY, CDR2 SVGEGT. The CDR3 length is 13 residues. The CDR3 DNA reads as TGTGCCAGCAGGATCAGGGCTTCGAATGAGCAGTTCTTC. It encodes CASRIRASNEQFF.

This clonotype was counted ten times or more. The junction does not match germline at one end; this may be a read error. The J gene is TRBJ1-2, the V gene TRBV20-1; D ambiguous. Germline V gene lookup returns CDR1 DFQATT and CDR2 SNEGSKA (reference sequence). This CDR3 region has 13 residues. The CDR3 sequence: CSAPRQEPYDYTF. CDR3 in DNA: TGCAGTGCGCCTCGGCAGGAACCCTATGACTACACCTTC.

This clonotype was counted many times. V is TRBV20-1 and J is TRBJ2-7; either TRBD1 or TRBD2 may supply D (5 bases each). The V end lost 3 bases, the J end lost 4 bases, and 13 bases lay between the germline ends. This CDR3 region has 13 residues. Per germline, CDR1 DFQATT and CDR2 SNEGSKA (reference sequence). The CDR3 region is CSASLGDGYEQYV. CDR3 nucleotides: TGCAGTGCTAGCCTCGGGGACGGGTACGAGCAGTACGTC.

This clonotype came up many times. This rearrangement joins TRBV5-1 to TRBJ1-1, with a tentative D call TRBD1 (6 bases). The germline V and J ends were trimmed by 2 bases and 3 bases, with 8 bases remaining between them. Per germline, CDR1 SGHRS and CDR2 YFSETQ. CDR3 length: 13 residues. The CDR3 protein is CASSLQGYTEAFF. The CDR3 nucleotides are TGCGCCAGCAGCTTACAGGGATACACTGAAGCTTTCTTT. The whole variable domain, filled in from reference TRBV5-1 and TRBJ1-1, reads KAGVTQTPRYLIKTRGQQVTLSCSPISGHRSVSWYQQTPGQGLQFLFEYFSETQRNKGNFPGRFSGRQFSNSRSEMNVSTLELGDSALYLCASSLQGYTEAFFGQGTRLTVV.

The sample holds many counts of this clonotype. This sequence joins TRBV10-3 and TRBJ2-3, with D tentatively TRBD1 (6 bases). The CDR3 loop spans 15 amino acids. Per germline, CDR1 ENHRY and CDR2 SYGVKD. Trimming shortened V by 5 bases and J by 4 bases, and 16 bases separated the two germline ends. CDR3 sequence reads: CAISLEGGRPDTQYF. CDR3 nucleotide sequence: TGTGCCATCAGTCTGGAAGGGGGTAGGCCAGATACGCAGTATTTT.

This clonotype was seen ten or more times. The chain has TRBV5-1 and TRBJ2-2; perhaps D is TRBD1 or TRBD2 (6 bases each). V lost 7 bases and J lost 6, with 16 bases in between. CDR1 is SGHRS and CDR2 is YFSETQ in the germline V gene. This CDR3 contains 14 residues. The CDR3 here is CASAQDSGPGELFF. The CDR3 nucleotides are TGCGCCAGCGCCCAGGACAGCGGGCCCGGGGAGCTGTTTTTT.